Listed here are 30 T cell receptor beta chains from one sample, sequenced in a study of shared clonotypes between healthy human individuals. Assay: immunoSEQ multiplex PCR; the TCRdb copy retains only in-frame clones and omits some. Found here are 2 million or so clones, about 94% of them singletons; the top ten hold roughly 1%. The naive CD8 population came from CD45RO-negative cells selected for CCR7, without terminally differentiated effector memory CD45RA+ cells. Sample: naive CD8+ T cells sorted from blood. Receptors originate from a man between 18 and 29 years old in good health.

V is TRBV5-1 and J is TRBJ2-2, with TRBD1 identical over 11 bases. The CDR3 runs 18 residues. The J segment lost 2 bases and the V segment lost 4 bases, leaving 10 bases of the junction unmatched. Germline-derived CDR1 and CDR2 are SGHRS and YFSETQ. The CDR3 protein is CASSPEGQGVFNTGELFF. In DNA form, the CDR3 reads TGCGCCAGCAGCCCGGAGGGACAGGGGGTTTTTAACACCGGGGAGCTGTTTTTT. The full variable domain, with the rest looked up from reference TRBV5-1 and TRBJ2-2, is KAGVTQTPRYLIKTRGQQVTLSCSPISGHRSVSWYQQTPGQGLQFLFEYFSETQRNKGNFPGRFSGRQFSNSRSEMNVSTLELGDSALYLCASSPEGQGVFNTGELFFGEGSRLTVL.

On this clone: Other DNA sequences from this sample encode an identical CDR3 as well. V and J are TRBV14 and TRBJ2-7, with D possibly TRBD2 on 5 matching bases. This CDR3 is built from 14 residues. The germline V and J ends were trimmed by 2 bases and 0 bases, with 8 bases remaining between them. The V gene's germline CDR1 is SGHDN and CDR2 FVKESK. Here the CDR3 DNA reads TGTGCCAGCAGCCAAAGCGGAAGCTCCTACGAGCAGTACTTC. Translated: CASSQSGSSYEQYF.

The chain has TRBV29-1 and TRBJ2-7, with TRBD1 as a possible D gene (5 bases). CDR3 length: 14 residues. V was shortened by 2 bases and J by 5 bases, with 16 bases between the two germline ends. Germline V gene sequence: CDR1 SQVTM, CDR2 ANQGSEA. The chain's CDR3 is CSVEKGRYPNEQYF. In DNA form, the CDR3 reads TGCAGCGTTGAAAAGGGGCGGTACCCTAACGAGCAGTACTTC.

The V gene is TRBV12-5, the J gene TRBJ2-5, with D possibly TRBD2 on 6 matching bases. Trimming took 2 bases from V and 5 from J, leaving 18 bases between them. Per germline, CDR1 LGHNT and CDR2 FRNRAP. The CDR3 is made up of 16 amino acids. CDR3 sequence (DNA): TGTGCTAGTGGTTTGAAGGTGGGACTTGAGAGGGAGACCCAGTACTTC. Translated: CASGLKVGLERETQYF.

The genes are TRBV9 and TRBJ2-7, with 7 positions matching TRBD1. This CDR3 comprises 15 residues. J lost 5 bases, V lost 4 bases, and 12 bases had no gene match. CDR1 is SGDLS, CDR2 YYNGEE, per germline. CDR3 DNA: TGTGCCAGCAGCCCCTCAGGGGGTATAGTGGACGAGCAGTACTTC. Translating gives CASSPSGGIVDEQYF.

The genes are TRBV27 and TRBJ2-7, with 9 bases matching TRBD2. Unmatched junction bases numbered 7, after V lost 3 bases and J lost 7 bases. Germline CDR1 reads MNHEY; CDR2 reads SMNVEV (reference sequence). The length of the CDR3 is 14 residues. This CDR3 is CASSFGGGAREQYF. The DNA for the CDR3 is TGTGCCAGCAGTTTTGGCGGGGGGGCGAGAGAGCAGTACTTC.

The CDR3 region is CASSQRDGPNYEQYF. The CDR3, as DNA: TGCGCCAGCAGCCAAAGGGACGGCCCCAACTACGAGCAGTACTTC. The rearrangement joins TRBV4-1 to TRBJ2-7; D tentatively fits TRBD1 or TRBD2 (5 bases each). Trimming left V 2 bases short and J 3 bases short, with 14 bases between. The CDR3 length is 15 residues. The germline V gene encodes CDR1 MGHRA and CDR2 YSYEKL.

This chain links TRBV5-1 with TRBJ1-4, with 7 bases lining up with TRBD1. Germline V CDR1 and CDR2: SGHRS, YFSETQ. Germline trimming cut 3 bases from V and 8 bases from J; bases unmatched to any gene: 13. The CDR3 runs 16 residues. The CDR3 DNA follows: TGCGCCAGCAGCTCGGTCCAGGGGGAAGAGGGCGAAAAACTGTTTTTT. Protein: CASSSVQGEEGEKLFF.

J is TRBJ1-2 and V is TRBV7-9; D gene uncertain. Looked up from germline, CDR1 is SEHNR and CDR2 is FQNEAQ (reference sequence). This CDR3 spans 15 amino acids. Trimming left V 1 base short and J 8 bases short, with 17 bases between. CDR3 protein: CASSLGLGLSGGYTF. In DNA, the CDR3 is TGTGCCAGCAGCTTAGGGTTGGGGTTGTCTGGCGGCTACACCTTC.

This chain joins TRBV19 and TRBJ2-6; D call uncertain. Trimming cost V 0 bases and J 0 bases, with 9 bases left between them. CDR1 LNHDA and CDR2 SQIVND come from the germline V gene (reference sequence). This CDR3 region has 17 residues. The CDR3 loop is CASSIDTSSSGANVLTF. The CDR3, as DNA: TGTGCCAGTAGTATAGATACCAGTAGCTCTGGGGCCAACGTCCTGACTTTC.

The chain is built from TRBV6-5 and TRBJ2-1; no firm D call. The V end was cut by 2 bases, the J end by 5 bases, with 13 bases between. Germline assignment: CDR1 MNHEY and CDR2 SVGAGI. The CDR3 extends over 15 amino acids. The CDR3 sequence is CASSYLQPPNNEQFF. For the CDR3, the DNA is TGTGCCAGCAGTTACCTGCAGCCACCTAACAATGAGCAGTTCTTC.

The V gene is TRBV5-4, the J gene TRBJ2-1; D gene unclear. The germline V gene has CDR1 SGHNT and CDR2 YYREEE (reference sequence). This CDR3 has 12 residues. V lost 8 bases and J lost 6, with 12 bases in between. CDR3 nucleotide sequence: TGTGCCAGTTCAACGGCTAGCAATGAGCAGTTCTTC. Translated, it gives CASSTASNEQFF.

V is TRBV7-8 and J is TRBJ2-1, with 9 bases identical to TRBD2. Germline-derived CDR1 and CDR2 are SGHVS and FQNEAQ. The CDR3 length is 17 residues. The V and J ends lost 0 bases and 0 bases, in that order; junction bases with no gene match: 3. In nucleotides, the CDR3 is TGTGCCAGCAGCTTAGCGGCGGGACTAGCCTCCTACAATGAGCAGTTCTTC. As protein: CASSLAAGLASYNEQFF. Full variable domain (rest looked up from reference TRBV7-8 and TRBJ2-1): GAGVSQSPRYKVAKRGQDVALRCDPISGHVSLFWYQQALGQGPEFLTYFQNEAQLDKSGLPSDRFFAERPEGSVSTLKIQRTQQEDSAVYLCASSLAAGLASYNEQFFGPGTRLTVL.

This clone was seen repeatedly, ten times or more. This same CDR3 is encoded by further DNA sequences in the sample. This chain joins TRBV5-1 and TRBJ2-7; possible D gene TRBD1, 6 bases. Germline V CDR1 and CDR2: SGHRS, YFSETQ. V was cut by 2 bases and J by 1 base, with 7 bases left in between. The CDR3 loop spans 13 amino acids. CDR3 residues: CASSFGQSYEQYF. For the CDR3, the DNA is TGCGCCAGCAGCTTCGGACAGTCCTACGAGCAGTACTTC.

The chain combines TRBV19 with TRBJ1-5, with D unclear. The CDR3 is 15 amino acids. Germline lookup yields CDR1 LNHDA and CDR2 SQIVND (reference sequence). V lost 0 bases to trimming and J lost 7 bases, with 13 bases between them. In DNA, the CDR3 is TGTGCCAGTAGTATAGATCGGCAGGAGGAACAGCCCCAGCATTTT. Its protein product is CASSIDRQEEQPQHF.

With respect to this clone: Other DNA sequences in this specimen translate into the identical CDR3. This chain links TRBV7-9 with TRBJ2-1; 8 positions match TRBD1. The CDR3 is made up of 15 amino acids. Trimming took 4 bases from V and 2 from J; bases not matched to a gene: 4. The germline CDR1 and CDR2 sequences are SEHNR and FQNEAQ (reference sequence). CDR3 in amino acids: CASSSAQGAYNEQFF. CDR3 coding DNA: TGTGCCAGCAGCTCTGCACAGGGGGCCTACAATGAGCAGTTCTTC.

V usage is TRBV25-1 and J usage is TRBJ1-1; a weak D match, TRBD1 (5 bases). The CDR3 runs 14 residues. V was clipped by 4 bases and J by 0 bases, with 9 bases between them. CDR1 is MGHDK, CDR2 SYGVNS, per germline. The CDR3 reads CASSGQKMNTEAFF. For the CDR3, the DNA is TGTGCCAGCAGTGGACAGAAAATGAACACTGAAGCTTTCTTT. Supplemented by reference TRBV25-1 and TRBJ1-1, the full variable domain reads EADIYQTPRYLVIGTGKKITLECSQTMGHDKMYWYQQDPGMELHLIHYSYGVNSTEKGDLSSESTVSRIRTEHFPLTLESARPSHTSQYLCASSGQKMNTEAFFGQGTRLTVV.

The chain employs TRBV7-9 and TRBJ2-2, with D hard to call. The germline gives CDR1 SEHNR, CDR2 FQNEAQ (reference sequence). V gave up 4 bases and J gave up 4 bases, with 10 bases separating them. The length of the CDR3 is 14 residues. CDR3 sequence (DNA): TGTGCCAGCAGCTCGGTACCCTTCACCGGGGAGCTGTTTTTT. The encoded protein is CASSSVPFTGELFF.

The chain combines TRBV7-9 with TRBJ2-3, with 7 bases matching TRBD2. CDR3 length: 14 amino acids. J was trimmed by 1 base and V by 4 bases; bases with no gene match: 2. CDR1 is SEHNR, CDR2 FQNEAQ, per germline (reference sequence). The CDR3 spells CASSSSGRTDTQYF. DNA for the CDR3: TGTGCCAGCAGCTCTAGCGGCCGCACAGATACGCAGTATTTT.

The V gene is TRBV27, the J gene TRBJ1-2; D is uncertain. The germline CDR1 and CDR2 sequences are MNHEY and SMNVEV (reference sequence). The CDR3 runs to 13 residues. The germline V and J ends were trimmed by 5 bases and 0 bases, with 7 bases remaining between them. The CDR3 protein is CASSPQPNYGYTF. The CDR3 DNA reads as TGTGCCAGCAGTCCTCAGCCTAACTATGGCTACACCTTC.

The chain couples TRBV19 to TRBJ2-7; 10 bases fit TRBD1. This CDR3 comprises 12 residues. J gave up 7 bases and V 8 bases, and 5 bases lay outside the gene matches. Germline V gene lookup returns CDR1 LNHDA and CDR2 SQIVND (reference sequence). The CDR3 nucleotides read TGTGCCAGTGGGACAGGGGTAGGTGAGCAGTACTTC. Translated: CASGTGVGEQYF.

The gene calls are TRBV30 and TRBJ1-2; D gene ambiguous. Trimming shortened V by 0 bases and J by 4 bases, and 9 bases separated the two germline ends. The length of the CDR3 is 13 residues. Germline CDR1 reads GTSNPN; CDR2 reads SVGIG (reference sequence). The CDR3 protein is CAWSVVGSYGYTF. In nucleotides, the CDR3 is TGTGCCTGGAGTGTAGTGGGGTCCTATGGCTACACCTTC. The complete variable domain, with remaining parts taken from reference TRBV30 and TRBJ1-2, reads SQTIHQWPATLVQPVGSPLSLECTVEGTSNPNLYWYRQAAGRGLQLLFYSVGIGQISSEVPQNLSASRPQDRQFILSSKKLLLSDSGFYLCAWSVVGSYGYTFGSGTRLTVV.

V is TRBV4-1 and J is TRBJ2-7; D might be TRBD1 (5 bases). Trimming took 4 bases from V and 6 from J, leaving 19 bases between them. Germline V gives CDR1 MGHRA, CDR2 YSYEKL. The CDR3 is 15 residues long. In DNA, the CDR3 is TGCGCCAGCAGCCCCCCGACAGTTTTCCCCGGCGAGCAGTACTTC. The encoded protein is CASSPPTVFPGEQYF.

This chain uses TRBV29-1 with TRBJ1-2; TRBD1 might be the D (5 bases). The CDR3 has 15 residues. The germline V gene has CDR1 SQVTM and CDR2 ANQGSEA. V shed 7 bases and J shed 2 bases, with 20 bases lying between them. CDR3 sequence: CSAQGVAGENYGYTF. CDR3 sequence (DNA): TGCAGCGCCCAGGGTGTGGCAGGTGAAAACTATGGCTACACCTTC.

To note about this clone: This sample also contains other DNA sequences that code for the same CDR3. This rearrangement joins TRBV14 to TRBJ2-2; D call uncertain. V gave up 4 bases and J gave up 5 bases, with 5 bases separating them. The CDR3 is made up of 12 amino acids. Germline lookup yields CDR1 SGHDN and CDR2 FVKESK. CDR3 protein: CASSLLTGELFF. The CDR3 bases are TGTGCCAGCAGCCTACTTACCGGGGAGCTGTTTTTT.

The rearrangement uses TRBV6-5 and TRBJ1-1, with TRBD1 identical over 11 bases. The CDR3 runs 15 residues. Germline-derived CDR1 and CDR2 are MNHEY and SVGAGI. V shed 6 bases, J shed 3 bases, and the junction held 6 bases outside the gene matches. The CDR3 reads CASRSDRGRDTEAFF. DNA of the CDR3: TGTGCCAGCAGGTCGGACAGGGGGCGAGACACTGAAGCTTTCTTT.

This rearrangement joins TRBV4-3 to TRBJ2-5; TRBD2 agrees at 7 bases. Trimming removed 4 bases from V and 5 bases from J; junction bases left unmatched: 10. The CDR3 covers 15 residues. In germline, CDR1 is LGHNA, CDR2 YSLEER. CDR3 in DNA: TGCGCCAGCAGCCCTGAAGACGGGGGGAGGGAGACCCAGTACTTC. Translation: CASSPEDGGRETQYF.

This chain joins TRBV7-2 and TRBJ2-7; 10 nucleotides match TRBD2. The CDR3 is 14 amino acids. CDR1 SGHTA and CDR2 FQGNSA come from the germline V gene. Germline trimming cut 4 bases from V and 4 bases from J; bases unmatched to any gene: 4. CDR3 loop: CASSWASGSYEQYF. As DNA, the CDR3 is TGTGCCAGCAGCTGGGCTAGCGGGAGTTACGAGCAGTACTTC.

This chain links TRBV4-1 with TRBJ2-7, with 9 bases aligning to TRBD1. CDR1 MGHRA and CDR2 YSYEKL come from the germline V gene. This CDR3 has 14 residues. Germline trimming cut 3 bases from V and 2 bases from J; bases unmatched to any gene: 2. The CDR3 DNA sequence: TGCGCCAGCAGCCATGACAGGGGGGCCTACGAGCAGTACTTC. Encoded protein: CASSHDRGAYEQYF.

This clone was observed a single time. V is TRBV6-1 and J is TRBJ1-5; D may be TRBD1 (6 bases). The CDR3 spans 16 residues. The germline V and J ends were trimmed by 2 bases and 3 bases, with 14 bases remaining between them. CDR1 is MNHNS and CDR2 is SASEGT in the germline V gene. CDR3 sequence: CASSEWAGANNQPQHF. DNA for the CDR3: TGTGCCAGCAGTGAATGGGCAGGGGCGAACAATCAGCCCCAGCATTTT.